These 18 T cell receptor beta chains were sequenced from one sample in a study of cytotoxic CD8 clonotypes in ibrutinib-treated CLL. Sequencing was performed with immunoSEQ multiplex PCR; in TCRdb, only in-frame clones are kept and a portion is missing. The sample lists about 40,000 clones, just over 70% occurring once. Material: PBMCs, obtained at disease progression, from a patient treated with ibrutinib. The receptors shown here come from a human donor with chronic lymphocytic leukemia.

The chain has TRBV19 and TRBJ2-1; 9 positions agree with TRBD1. The junction had 5 bases not matched to a gene; V was cut back by 4 bases and J by 4 bases. The CDR3 has 15 residues. Germline-derived CDR1 and CDR2 are LNHDA and SQIVND (reference sequence). The CDR3 protein is CASSRGQGIYNEQFF. CDR3 in DNA: TGTGCCAGTAGTAGGGGACAGGGAATATACAATGAGCAGTTCTTC. Complete variable domain (other parts from reference TRBV19 and TRBJ2-1): DGGITQSPKYLFRKEGQNVTLSCEQNLNHDAMYWYRQDPGQGLRLIYYSQIVNDFQKGDIAEGYSVSREKKESFPLTVTSAQKNPTAFYLCASSRGQGIYNEQFFGPGTRLTVL.

The rearrangement uses TRBV7-8 and TRBJ2-5; D perhaps matches TRBD2 (5 bases). This CDR3 has 14 residues. The V gene's germline CDR1 is SGHVS and CDR2 FQNEAQ. V shed 0 bases and J shed 5 bases, with 10 bases lying between them. The CDR3 is CASSLAPGWETQYF. The CDR3 DNA reads as TGTGCCAGCAGCTTAGCGCCGGGGTGGGAGACCCAGTACTTC.

V usage is TRBV6-6 and J usage is TRBJ1-5, with D maybe TRBD1 (5 bases). The CDR3 loop spans 13 amino acids. CDR1 is MNHNY, CDR2 SVGAGI, per germline (reference sequence). Trimming removed 6 bases at V and 10 bases at J, with 16 bases between. The CDR3 sequence: CASSLDPRGPQHF. The CDR3 DNA follows: TGTGCCAGCAGCCTGGACCCTAGGGGACCCCAGCATTTT.

Only one count was recorded for this clone. The gene calls are TRBV5-1 and TRBJ2-3; the D is unclear. V was trimmed by 0 bases and J by 0 bases, leaving 14 bases between them. The CDR3 sequence is 17 residues long. Germline V lookup: CDR1 SGHRS, CDR2 YFSETQ. This chain's CDR3 is CASSLAVQSTSTDTQYF. DNA of the CDR3: TGCGCCAGCAGCTTGGCGGTCCAAAGCACAAGCACAGATACGCAGTATTTT.

V gene TRBV6-1 combines with J gene TRBJ2-3; no clear D. Germline lookup yields CDR1 MNHNS and CDR2 SASEGT. Trimming removed 5 bases from V and 8 bases from J, with 20 bases in between. This CDR3 comprises 15 residues. CDR3 coding DNA: TGTGCCAGCAGTTTTTCCCTCTCTGGGGTTGTTACGCAGTATTTT. Translated, it gives CASSFSLSGVVTQYF.

V is TRBV6-6 and J is TRBJ2-7, with TRBD1 as a possible D gene (6 bases). V lost 8 bases and J lost 1, with 12 bases in between. This CDR3 has 13 amino acids. From germline, CDR1 is MNHNY and CDR2 SVGAGI (reference sequence). The CDR3 bases are TGTGCCAGCGAAGATGACAGGTCCTACGAGCAGTACTTC. This gives the protein CASEDDRSYEQYF.

V and J are TRBV5-1 and TRBJ1-2; D might be TRBD1 (5 bases). Trimming stripped 6 bases from V and 7 bases from J, with 19 bases between. Germline lookup yields CDR1 SGHRS and CDR2 YFSETQ. The CDR3 contains 14 residues. The CDR3 nucleotides read TGCGCCAGCACCCCGTGGGGGGGATCGAGTGGCTACACCTTC. It encodes CASTPWGGSSGYTF.

The chain has TRBV6-5 and TRBJ1-2; no definite D call. Trimming stripped 4 bases from V and 8 bases from J, with 11 bases between. Germline CDR1 and CDR2: MNHEY and SVGAGI. This CDR3 is built from 12 residues. CDR3 sequence: CASSSPAWGYTF. In DNA form, the CDR3 reads TGTGCCAGCAGTTCACCCGCCTGGGGCTACACCTTC.

The genes are TRBV7-8 and TRBJ1-1; D is unresolved. Germline V CDR1 and CDR2: SGHVS, FQNEAQ. The CDR3 consists of 14 residues. V dropped 5 bases and J dropped 1 base, with 11 bases sitting between them. The CDR3, as DNA: TGTGCCAGCAGCCAGACCAACGGGAACACTGAAGCTTTCTTT. This codes for CASSQTNGNTEAFF. The variable domain in full, completed from reference TRBV7-8 and TRBJ1-1, reads GAGVSQSPRYKVAKRGQDVALRCDPISGHVSLFWYQQALGQGPEFLTYFQNEAQLDKSGLPSDRFFAERPEGSVSTLKIQRTQQEDSAVYLCASSQTNGNTEAFFGQGTRLTVV.

This clone was seen only once. J is TRBJ2-5 and V is TRBV4-1; D unclear. The V gene lost 1 base and the J gene lost 5 bases, with 17 bases spanning the gap. The CDR3 has 16 residues. The germline V gene has CDR1 MGHRA and CDR2 YSYEKL. The CDR3 loop reads CASSQGALGDVETQYF. The CDR3 DNA reads as TGCGCCAGCAGCCAAGGGGCCCTTGGGGATGTGGAGACCCAGTACTTC.

The chain uses TRBV6-1 and TRBJ2-7; D is unresolved. The CDR3 totals 14 residues. Germline V gene lookup returns CDR1 MNHNS and CDR2 SASEGT. The V and J ends lost 3 bases and 5 bases respectively, with 14 bases between them. In DNA, the CDR3 is TGTGCCAGCAGTGAGGGTGGGTCTCGGGACGAGCAGTACTTC. Translated: CASSEGGSRDEQYF.

V gene TRBV7-8 combines with J gene TRBJ1-5; TRBD1 might be the D (5 bases). The CDR3 covers 15 residues. From germline, CDR1 is SGHVS and CDR2 FQNEAQ. V lost 0 bases to trimming and J lost 3 bases, with 9 bases between them. The CDR3 protein is CASSLAGGNNQPQHF. CDR3 sequence (DNA): TGTGCCAGCAGCTTAGCTGGGGGGAACAATCAGCCCCAGCATTTT. Variable domain in full (rest from reference TRBV7-8 and TRBJ1-5): GAGVSQSPRYKVAKRGQDVALRCDPISGHVSLFWYQQALGQGPEFLTYFQNEAQLDKSGLPSDRFFAERPEGSVSTLKIQRTQQEDSAVYLCASSLAGGNNQPQHFGDGTRLSIL.

In DNA form, the CDR3 reads TGCGCCAGCAGCCAAGATGGGGGGACTAGCGCGAACGAGCAGTACTTC. Protein product: CASSQDGGTSANEQYF. This chain connects TRBV4-1 to TRBJ2-7, with 10 bases identical to TRBD2. The length of the CDR3 is 16 residues. Unmatched junction bases numbered 7, after V lost 0 bases and J lost 5 bases. The germline V gene has CDR1 MGHRA and CDR2 YSYEKL.

The chain joins TRBV10-3 to TRBJ2-7; D not certain. The CDR3 has 16 residues. V was trimmed by 5 bases and J by 0 bases, leaving 17 bases between them. Germline CDR1 and CDR2: ENHRY and SYGVKD. Written as DNA, the CDR3 is TGTGCCATCAGTCAATCGTTGGGTCTTAGCTCCTACGAGCAGTACTTC. Translation gives CAISQSLGLSSYEQYF.

This clone was detected a few times. The CDR3 coding sequence is TGTGCCAGCAGCTTACGAGAGACTAGCGGGAGGGCAGGTGAGCAGTTCTTC. It yields the protein CASSLRETSGRAGEQFF. The rearrangement uses TRBV11-2 and TRBJ2-1; 14 bases match TRBD2. The V gene's germline CDR1 is SGHAT and CDR2 FQNNGV. The CDR3 runs to 17 residues. After removal of 2 bases from V and 9 bases from J, the junction contained 9 bases not matched to a gene.

This clone occurred a few times. V and J are TRBV6-5 and TRBJ2-7, with D perhaps TRBD2 (6 bases). The CDR3 totals 15 residues. Trimming removed 6 bases at V and 5 bases at J, with 20 bases between. The V gene's germline CDR1 is MNHEY and CDR2 SVGAGI. Here the CDR3 DNA reads TGTGCCAGCAGCCAAGTGTCGGGAGCAGGCAACGAGCAGTACTTC. This encodes CASSQVSGAGNEQYF.

This clone has a handful of counts. This chain links TRBV28 with TRBJ2-6, with D perhaps matching TRBD1 (5 bases). The CDR3 length is 16 residues. Germline V gene lookup returns CDR1 MDHEN and CDR2 SYDVKM. The ends were cut back, 2 bases at V and 2 bases at J, with 10 bases in the middle. The CDR3 loop reads CASSLGATAGANVLTF. DNA of the CDR3: TGTGCCAGCAGTTTAGGGGCAACTGCTGGGGCCAACGTCCTGACTTTC.

V gene TRBV9 combines with J gene TRBJ2-1; 13 bases agree with TRBD2. Germline CDR1 and CDR2: SGDLS and YYNGEE. J lost 8 bases, V lost 0 bases, and 5 bases had no gene match. This CDR3 has 16 residues. The CDR3 nucleotides are TGTGCCAGCAGCGTAGGGGGACTAGCGGGGTATCATGAGCAGTTCTTC. Its translation is CASSVGGLAGYHEQFF.